Each of the 5 T cell receptor beta chains below was sequenced from the same sample in a study of cytomegalovirus exposure and HLA in healthy donors (dated by TCRdb to 2017 to 2019). Library preparation was by the immunoSEQ multiplex PCR assay. A mixture of 60 forward primers for TCR Vbeta segments and 13 reverse primers for TCR Jbeta segments was used in the multiplex PCR. Entries here come from immuneACCESS through TCRdb and include only in-frame sequences with V and J called. Some clones fail to appear in such tables; in the studies checked, an unresolved V gene covers under half of the shortfall, and the cause of the remainder is unknown. This sample has 150,000 to 170,000 clones in its table, and more than 75% of those were observed once. Around 5.2% of the sample rests with the top ten. Sequencing was carried out using PBMCs. The receptors here all came from a woman in her thirties or forties in good health and CMV-seropositive.

This clone was seen a few times. CDR3 nucleotide sequence: TGTGCCAGCTCACCAGCAACAGGGAGTGGAAACACCATATATTTT. This gives the protein CASSPATGSGNTIYF. V and J are TRBV18 and TRBJ1-3; D is perhaps TRBD1 (6 bases). Trimming pared 2 bases from V and 3 bases from J, leaving 11 bases between. The CDR3 is 15 residues long. Germline assignment: CDR1 KGHSH and CDR2 LQKENI.

The rearrangement uses TRBV7-2 and TRBJ2-1, with TRBD2 as a possible D gene (6 bases). Per the germline V gene, CDR1 is SGHTA and CDR2 is FQGNSA. The CDR3 spans 14 residues. Trimming stripped 2 bases from V and 7 bases from J, with 12 bases between. CDR3 amino acids: CASSLSLGGNEQFF. The CDR3 DNA follows: TGTGCCAGCAGCTTATCACTAGGAGGGAATGAGCAGTTCTTC. Based on the CDR3 plus reference TRBV7-2 and TRBJ2-1, the full variable domain is GAGVSQSPSNKVTEKGKDVELRCDPISGHTALYWYRQSLGQGLEFLIYFQGNSAPDKSGLPSDRFSAERTGGSVSTLTIQRTQQEDSAVYLCASSLSLGGNEQFFGPGTRLTVL.

The chain has TRBV5-1 and TRBJ1-2, with 10 bases that match TRBD1. Germline CDR1 SGHRS, CDR2 YFSETQ. V was clipped by 7 bases and J by 8 bases; unmatched bases: 8. CDR3 length equals 13 residues. For the CDR3, the DNA is TGCGCCAGCGGGGCGACAGGGGGCGACGGCTACACCTTC. Translating it yields CASGATGGDGYTF.

The genes are TRBV7-2 and TRBJ2-1; D may be TRBD2 (6 bases). Germline V gene data show CDR1 as SGHTA and CDR2 as FQGNSA. The CDR3 covers 17 residues. V was shortened by 1 base and J by 9 bases, with 22 bases between the two germline ends. For the CDR3, the DNA is TGTGCCAGCAGCTTAGTGTGGGGGGTTGGTGCATCGGGTGAGCAGTTCTTC. This codes for CASSLVWGVGASGEQFF. Using reference TRBV7-2 and TRBJ2-1 for the parts outside the CDR3, the full variable domain is GAGVSQSPSNKVTEKGKDVELRCDPISGHTALYWYRQSLGQGLEFLIYFQGNSAPDKSGLPSDRFSAERTGGSVSTLTIQRTQQEDSAVYLCASSLVWGVGASGEQFFGPGTRLTVL.

The genes are TRBV6-6 and TRBJ2-5; TRBD1 matches 11 bases. Trimming at V came to 0 bases and at J to 4 bases, leaving 4 bases not matched to a gene. This CDR3 is built from 16 residues. Germline CDR1 is MNHNY and CDR2 is SVGAGI (reference sequence). In DNA, the CDR3 is TGTGCCAGCAGTTACTCGGGGACAGGGGGAGGAGAGACCCAGTACTTC. Its translation is CASSYSGTGGGETQYF.